There are many counts of the clone carrying this T cell receptor beta chain. No antigen is known for it. This specimen belongs to a study of T-cell reconstitution after alpha-beta-depleted transplantation in children. Study-level points and caveats: T cells produced anew were the main source of T-cell counts and diversity one year after transplant.

Molecular barcoding with unique molecular identifiers was used for the TCRbeta library. Using its own MiXCR run on the PCR reads, TCRdb lists one record per CDR3 protein. Of roughly 150,000 distinct CDR3 sequences listed, 11% were seen once; the top ten hold less than 15%. This CDR3 contains 12 residues. With 10 bases removed from V and 2 bases from J, the gap between germline ends came to 11 bases. The sequenced sample was PBMCs, obtained before TCRalphabeta/CD19-depleted stem cell transplant. The chain joins TRBV12-3 or TRBV12-4 to TRBJ1-1; D is unresolved. The receptor comes from a boy between 2 and 15 years old with acute myeloid leukemia, due to receive a stem cell transplant. The CDR3 DNA sequence: TGTGCCACCTCCGGGGTTAACACTGAAGCTTTCTTT. This codes for CATSGVNTEAFF.